The 30 T cell receptor beta chains listed next were all sequenced from one sample in a study of patients and donors after allogeneic stem cell transplantation. MiXCR was run by TCRdb on the RT-PCR reads, yielding one entry per CDR3 protein. Of 190,000 or so distinct CDR3 sequences listed, around two fifths are singletons. Sequencing was performed on blood, either unsorted or a sorted T cell fraction (not recorded which). The source of these receptors is a human donor who was either an allogeneic HSCT recipient or a stem cell or donor lymphocyte infusion donor (not recorded which). It is not recorded whose cells these are; they may come from a transplant donor.

The rearrangement links TRBV12-5 to TRBJ1-5, with D possibly being TRBD1 (6 bases). CDR3 length: 17 residues. Trimming took 5 bases from V and 3 from J, leaving 20 bases between them. Germline CDR1 and CDR2: LGHNT and FRNRAP. The CDR3 nucleotides are TGTGCTAGTGGTGGCACACCCAAGGGACACTCCAATCAGCCCCAGCATTTT. Translating gives CASGGTPKGHSNQPQHF.

CDR3 sequence: CASSLKGRGNTGELFF. The CDR3 nucleotides are TGCGCCAGCAGCTTGAAGGGGAGAGGGAACACCGGGGAGCTGTTTTTT. The V call is TRBV5-1, the J call TRBJ2-2; D assignment may be TRBD1 or TRBD2 (5 bases each). The V end lost 1 base, the J end lost 1 base, and 11 bases lay between the germline ends. The germline V gene has CDR1 SGHRS and CDR2 YFSETQ. The CDR3 extends over 16 amino acids.

This clonotype was seen more than once but under ten times. This chain uses TRBV18 with TRBJ1-2; TRBD1 is a possible D gene (5 bases). This CDR3 is built from 17 residues. Germline values: CDR1 KGHSH, CDR2 LQKENI. Trimming shortened V by 3 bases and J by 4 bases, and 21 bases separated the two germline ends. In DNA, the CDR3 is TGTGCCAGCTCACCCGACGGACGGGACCTAGTGGGCTATGGCTACACCTTC. It encodes CASSPDGRDLVGYGYTF.

The gene calls are TRBV5-1 and TRBJ2-5, with D unclear. The germline gives CDR1 SGHRS, CDR2 YFSETQ. The CDR3 sequence is 15 residues long. V lost 3 bases to trimming and J lost 4 bases, with 16 bases between them. The CDR3 DNA reads TGCGCCAGCAGCTCACGCCGTCGGTTAGGAGAGACCCAGTACTTC. Protein product: CASSSRRRLGETQYF.

The chain is built from TRBV7-2 and TRBJ2-1; D not certain. The V end lost 0 bases, the J end lost 2 bases, and 5 bases lay between the germline ends. The length of the CDR3 is 14 residues. The germline CDR1 and CDR2 sequences are SGHTA and FQGNSA. DNA of the CDR3: TGTGCCAGCAGCTTAGCACGGCCCTACAATGAGCAGTTCTTC. As protein: CASSLARPYNEQFF.

The chain couples TRBV27 to TRBJ1-5; no firm D call. V lost 3 bases to trimming and J lost 3 bases, with 9 bases between them. This CDR3 comprises 14 residues. Germline assignment: CDR1 MNHEY and CDR2 SMNVEV (reference sequence). The CDR3 region has the DNA TGTGCCAGCAGTTTGTCAGGTTACAATCAGCCCCAGCATTTT. The encoded protein is CASSLSGYNQPQHF.

The rearrangement uses TRBV3-1 and TRBJ2-1; TRBD1 matches at 7 bases. CDR1 and CDR2 (germline): LGHDT, YNNKEL (reference sequence). The CDR3 runs to 13 residues. J lost 3 bases, V lost 6 bases, and 2 bases had no gene match. The CDR3 DNA reads TGTGCCAGCAGTCACAGGGGCTACAATGAGCAGTTCTTC. Its translation is CASSHRGYNEQFF.

There are a few counts of this clonotype. This chain joins TRBV3-1 and TRBJ1-5; D gene uncertain. Per germline, CDR1 LGHDT and CDR2 YNNKEL (reference sequence). Trimming stripped 1 base from V and 11 bases from J, with 15 bases between. The CDR3 spans 14 residues. For the CDR3, the DNA is TGTGCCAGCAGCCAAGGTAGCGGCGGCCGGTCCCAGCATTTT. As protein: CASSQGSGGRSQHF.

This clonotype was observed once. This chain joins TRBV2 and TRBJ2-5; 7 nucleotides match TRBD1. The CDR3 is made up of 13 amino acids. The trim removed 7 bases at V and 0 bases at J, leaving 2 bases unmatched. Looked up from germline, CDR1 is SNHLY and CDR2 is FYNNEI. The CDR3 nucleotides read TGTGCCAGCATGGGACAGAACCAAGAGACCCAGTACTTC. Its protein is CASMGQNQETQYF.

This clonotype was counted a single time. V is TRBV7-8 and J is TRBJ2-2, with D tentatively TRBD1 or TRBD2 (7 bases each). The CDR3 extends over 18 amino acids. V lost 5 bases to trimming and J lost 0 bases, with 19 bases between them. Germline loops: CDR1 SGHVS, CDR2 FQNEAQ. As DNA, the CDR3 is TGTGCCAGCAGCCATCGACAGGGAGGGATAGCGAACACCGGGGAGCTGTTTTTT. This translates into CASSHRQGGIANTGELFF.

V and J are TRBV27 and TRBJ1-3; D remains unclear. The germline V and J ends were trimmed by 11 bases and 4 bases, with 24 bases remaining between them. The CDR3 loop spans 16 amino acids. Germline values: CDR1 MNHEY, CDR2 SMNVEV (reference sequence). CDR3 coding DNA: TGTGCCCGCACATTGGGCTGCCGTTCGGTCGGAAACACCATATATTTT. Amino acid sequence: CARTLGCRSVGNTIYF.

The J gene is TRBJ2-2, the V gene TRBV29-1; 9 nucleotides line up with TRBD1. This CDR3 has 14 residues. Germline CDR1 and CDR2: SQVTM and ANQGSEA. J gave up 0 bases and V 6 bases, and 2 bases lay outside the gene matches. CDR3 DNA: TGCAGCGTCCGGACAGGGGCGAACACCGGGGAGCTGTTTTTT. Residues: CSVRTGANTGELFF.

The chain recombines TRBV4-2 with TRBJ1-5; D gene unclear. V was pared by 1 base and J by 11 bases, with 12 bases between. There are 13 residues in the CDR3. CDR1 and CDR2 from the germline V gene are LGHNA and YNFKEQ. The DNA of the CDR3 is TGTGCCAGCAGCCAAGGCCTCCAAGGGACCCAGCATTTT. Translated, it gives CASSQGLQGTQHF.

This clonotype was seen only a few times. The gene calls are TRBV4-1 and TRBJ1-2; D not certain. Trimming shortened V by 0 bases and J by 7 bases, and 9 bases separated the two germline ends. CDR1 and CDR2 (germline): MGHRA, YSYEKL. The CDR3 runs 13 residues. The CDR3: CASSQESFGGYTF. In nucleotides, the CDR3 is TGCGCCAGCAGCCAAGAGTCTTTCGGTGGCTACACCTTC.

This clonotype has more than one count but fewer than ten. CDR3 sequence: CASRDPGRNTEAFF. DNA of the CDR3: TGTGCCAGCAGGGACCCGGGTCGAAACACTGAAGCTTTCTTT. This chain uses TRBV12-3 or TRBV12-4 with TRBJ1-1; D remains unclear. Between the trimmed V and J ends, which lost 6 bases and 2 bases, there was a span of 13 bases. There are 14 residues in the CDR3.

The V gene is TRBV20-1, the J gene TRBJ2-7; the D call may be TRBD1 or TRBD2 (5 bases each). The germline V gene has CDR1 DFQATT and CDR2 SNEGSKA (reference sequence). Trimming took off 4 bases at V and 7 bases at J, with 23 bases between the two ends. The CDR3 is 15 residues long. In DNA, the CDR3 is TGCAGTGCTAACAAACCGGGACCCATCTTTAAAGAGCAGTACTTC. Translating gives CSANKPGPIFKEQYF.

This chain links TRBV12-3 or TRBV12-4 with TRBJ2-7; weak D call: TRBD2 (5 bases). The CDR3 loop spans 14 amino acids. Trimming took 6 bases from V and 4 from J, leaving 16 bases between them. The CDR3 is CASRGIERGYEQYF. CDR3 nucleotides: TGTGCCAGCAGAGGAATCGAGCGCGGGTACGAGCAGTACTTC.

Remarks on this clonotype: The germline gene is not matched at one end of the junction; a read error may be the cause. This chain connects TRBV20-1 to TRBJ2-7; 8 positions match TRBD1. CDR1 is DFQATT, CDR2 SNEGSKA, per germline (reference sequence). The CDR3 covers 15 residues. CDR3 amino acids: CSARGKGQGSYEQYF. As DNA, the CDR3 is TGCAGTGCCAGAGGTAAAGGACAGGGTTCCTACGAGCAGTACTTC.

The chain links TRBV5-6 to TRBJ1-2, with TRBD1 matching over 8 bases. Germline V gene data show CDR1 as SGHDT and CDR2 as YYEEEE. Trimming at V came to 1 base and at J to 2 bases, leaving 4 bases not matched to a gene. The CDR3 has 15 residues. Here the CDR3 DNA reads TGTGCCAGCAGCTTGATTCGGACAGGGAACTATGGCTACACCTTC. It yields the protein CASSLIRTGNYGYTF. The entire variable domain, with the rest obtained from reference TRBV5-6 and TRBJ1-2, is as follows: DAGVTQSPTHLIKTRGQQVTLRCSPKSGHDTVSWYQQALGQGPQFIFQYYEEEERQRGNFPDRFSGHQFPNYSSELNVNALLLGDSALYLCASSLIRTGNYGYTFGSGTRLTVV.

This clonotype has just a few counts. The rearrangement links TRBV5-1 to TRBJ1-5; D unclear. In germline, CDR1 is SGHRS, CDR2 YFSETQ. The CDR3 has 16 residues. With 0 bases removed from V and 2 bases from J, the gap between germline ends came to 12 bases. The CDR3 is CASSLGEGMGNQPQHF. The CDR3 nucleotides are TGCGCCAGCAGCTTGGGTGAAGGGATGGGCAATCAGCCCCAGCATTTT.

This clonotype was seen repeatedly, ten times or more. V and J are TRBV20-1 and TRBJ1-6; D ambiguous. Trimming left V 3 bases short and J 4 bases short, with 16 bases between. This CDR3 has 16 residues. The germline CDR1 and CDR2 sequences are DFQATT and SNEGSKA (reference sequence). In nucleotides, the CDR3 is TGCAGTGCTAGGGCGCGACGGAGCCTTTATAATTCACCCCTCCACTTT. Protein sequence: CSARARRSLYNSPLHF.

This chain connects TRBV6-5 to TRBJ1-2; no firm D call. Germline V gives CDR1 MNHEY, CDR2 SVGAGI. The CDR3 length is 13 residues. Trimming removed 5 bases from V and 4 bases from J, with 11 bases in between. CDR3 sequence: CASSQIASYGYTF. The CDR3 region has the DNA TGTGCCAGCAGTCAGATCGCAAGCTATGGCTACACCTTC.

The genes are TRBV6-1 and TRBJ1-5; 7 nucleotides agree with TRBD1. Germline V gives CDR1 MNHNS, CDR2 SASEGT. With V trimmed by 7 bases and J by 1 base, 4 bases remained unmatched. The CDR3 runs 14 residues. The CDR3 coding sequence is TGTGCCAGCACCCTGACAGGGAGCAATCAGCCCCAGCATTTT. Translated, it gives CASTLTGSNQPQHF.

V and J are TRBV12-3 or TRBV12-4 and TRBJ1-4; D is uncertain. Trimming took off 4 bases at V and 0 bases at J, with 6 bases between the two ends. CDR3 length equals 14 residues. CDR3 in DNA: TGTGCCAGCAGTTCCCACGCAACTAATGAAAAACTGTTTTTT. It encodes CASSSHATNEKLFF.

A few counts support this clonotype. The chain couples TRBV6-5 to TRBJ1-2, with D maybe TRBD1 (6 bases). CDR3 length equals 15 residues. Germline V CDR1 and CDR2: MNHEY, SVGAGI. The V end lost 2 bases, the J end lost 4 bases, and 14 bases lay between the germline ends. CDR3 amino acids: CASSYGGRKFYGYTF. The CDR3 DNA follows: TGTGCCAGCAGTTACGGGGGGCGCAAATTCTATGGCTACACCTTC.

This clonotype was counted only a few times. As DNA, the CDR3 is TGTGCCACCAGTGATCCTGCGATTGGGTATGAGGATCAGCCCCAGCATTTT. Amino acid sequence: CATSDPAIGYEDQPQHF. This rearrangement joins TRBV24-1 to TRBJ1-5; D remains unclear. Between the trimmed V and J ends, which lost 3 bases and 5 bases, there was a span of 19 bases. The CDR3 sequence is 17 residues long. CDR1 is KGHDR and CDR2 is SFDVKD in the germline V gene.

V usage is TRBV12-3 or TRBV12-4 and J usage is TRBJ1-5; D gene uncertain. The CDR3 has 14 amino acids. V shed 4 bases and J shed 1 base, with 8 bases lying between them. The CDR3, as DNA: TGTGCCAGCAGTTCCACAGCGAGCAATCAGCCCCAGCATTTT. Protein product: CASSSTASNQPQHF.

V is TRBV9 and J is TRBJ2-3; TRBD2 matches at 9 bases. This CDR3 is 15 amino acids long. Per germline, CDR1 SGDLS and CDR2 YYNGEE. Trimming took 0 bases from V and 2 from J; bases not matched to a gene: 1. The CDR3: CASSVGLADTDTQYF. CDR3 sequence (DNA): TGTGCCAGCAGCGTAGGACTAGCGGACACAGATACGCAGTATTTT. The full variable domain, rest sourced from reference TRBV9 and TRBJ2-3, is DSGVTQTPKHLITATGQRVTLRCSPRSGDLSVYWYQQSLDQGLQFLIQYYNGEERAKGNILERFSAQQFPDLHSELNLSSLELGDSALYFCASSVGLADTDTQYFGPGTRLTVL.

The V and J genes are TRBV7-9 and TRBJ2-2; D is perhaps TRBD1 (5 bases). CDR3 length: 16 residues. V gave up 5 bases and J gave up 3 bases, with 16 bases separating them. Germline V lookup: CDR1 SEHNR, CDR2 FQNEAQ (reference sequence). The CDR3 DNA follows: TGTGCCAGCAGCGTAACAGGCGTCGAACACACCGGGGAGCTGTTTTTT. This sequence encodes CASSVTGVEHTGELFF. The full variable domain, rest sourced from reference TRBV7-9 and TRBJ2-2, is DTGVSQNPRHKITKRGQNVTFRCDPISEHNRLYWYRQTLGQGPEFLTYFQNEAQLEKSRLLSDRFSAERPKGSFSTLEIQRTEQGDSAMYLCASSVTGVEHTGELFFGEGSRLTVL.

This rearrangement joins TRBV28 to TRBJ1-5; D gene uncertain. This CDR3 region has 14 residues. Germline V gene lookup returns CDR1 MDHEN and CDR2 SYDVKM. V was shortened by 5 bases and J by 3 bases, with 11 bases between the two germline ends. CDR3 region: CASSMPGTNQPQHF. CDR3 nucleotides: TGTGCCAGCAGTATGCCGGGCACCAATCAGCCCCAGCATTTT.